This T cell receptor (beta chain) was sequenced for a study of human T cells and chemical hapten exposure. Time point here: patch test 1, 2 weeks after DPC sensitization. The treatment was: therapeutic diphenylcyclopropenone sensitization with weekly scalp DPC. Concerning this clonotype: Given a much more abundant clone one base away, this may be a read error.

TCRdb passed the RACE reads through MiXCR, listing each CDR3 protein once. The table records around 76,000 distinct CDR3 sequences, around 11% of them present only once. The length of the CDR3 is 14 residues. V was cut by 1 base and J by 1 base, with 8 bases left in between. The germline gives CDR1 SGHVS, CDR2 FNYEAQ. The receptor comes from an older woman with alopecia areata. Some clones in this sample may be carry-over from other donors' samples. This material consisted of whole blood, taken in connection with sensitization to the hapten diphenylcyclopropenone (DPC). The chain has TRBV7-6 and TRBJ2-7; no firm D call. The CDR3 reads CASSLEGRSYEQYF. CDR3 nucleotides: TGTGCCAGCAGCTTAGAAGGAAGGTCCTACGAGCAGTACTTC.